Listed here are 31 T cell receptor beta chains from one sample, sequenced in a study of cytomegalovirus exposure and HLA in healthy donors. Some clones are missing from TCRdb's copy, which holds only in-frame ones; the method was immunoSEQ multiplex PCR. The sample contains about 240,000 clones, around 86% of which appear only once. The sample comprised PBMCs. The receptors stem from a woman in her twenties or thirties in good health and CMV-seropositive.

The chain links TRBV27 to TRBJ1-5, with D possibly TRBD1 on 5 matching bases. Germline assignment: CDR1 MNHEY and CDR2 SMNVEV (reference sequence). Trimming stripped 1 base from V and 7 bases from J, with 26 bases between. The CDR3 extends over 19 amino acids. The CDR3 loop is CASSLFEPGPGRRDQPQHF. CDR3 in DNA: TGTGCCAGCAGTTTATTCGAGCCCGGTCCCGGGAGAAGGGACCAGCCCCAGCATTTT.

The chain links TRBV6-5 to TRBJ2-7; tentative D call: TRBD2 (7 bases). The CDR3 spans 15 residues. Germline CDR1 MNHEY, CDR2 SVGAGI. V lost 4 bases, J lost 3 bases, and 16 bases lay in between. CDR3 in DNA: TGTGCCAGCAGTTCCATAAGGGGAGGGGGCTACGAGCAGTACTTC. Amino acid sequence: CASSSIRGGGYEQYF.

The chain recombines TRBV27 with TRBJ2-7; 7 positions agree with TRBD1. Trimming at V came to 1 base and at J to 5 bases, leaving 5 bases not matched to a gene. The CDR3 extends over 14 amino acids. The germline CDR1 and CDR2 sequences are MNHEY and SMNVEV (reference sequence). CDR3 sequence reads: CASSLYRGDDEQYF. The CDR3 DNA is TGTGCCAGCAGTTTATACAGGGGAGACGACGAGCAGTACTTC.

J is TRBJ2-1 and V is TRBV29-1; 7 bases match TRBD1. Germline V gene sequence: CDR1 SQVTM, CDR2 ANQGSEA. V was pared by 6 bases and J by 2 bases, with 7 bases of the junction left unmatched. The CDR3 covers 14 residues. The CDR3 spells CSVAPGTAYNEQFF. CDR3 bases: TGCAGCGTGGCACCCGGGACAGCCTACAATGAGCAGTTCTTC.

The chain has TRBV28 and TRBJ1-4; D is perhaps TRBD1 (5 bases). The CDR3 runs to 14 residues. The V end lost 5 bases, the J end lost 8 bases, and 15 bases lay between the germline ends. Germline V gene sequence: CDR1 MDHEN, CDR2 SYDVKM. This chain's CDR3 is CASSLGGVQEKLFF. DNA of the CDR3: TGTGCCAGCAGTCTCGGAGGGGTCCAGGAAAAACTGTTTTTT.

The V and J genes are TRBV13 and TRBJ1-3, with a possible D match to TRBD1 (6 bases). V lost 0 bases and J 4 bases, leaving 10 bases between the germline ends. The CDR3 is made up of 15 amino acids. Germline values: CDR1 PRHDT, CDR2 FYEKMQ (reference sequence). The CDR3 loop reads CASSLGDRFGNTIYF. The CDR3 coding sequence is TGTGCCAGCAGCTTAGGAGACAGGTTCGGAAACACCATATATTTT.

The rearrangement joins TRBV4-2 to TRBJ1-2; no reliable D call. The CDR3 consists of 16 residues. Germline CDR1 reads LGHNA; CDR2 reads YNFKEQ. V lost 1 base, J lost 4 bases, and 16 bases lay in between. CDR3 sequence: CASSQVQAGNIYGYTF. CDR3 in DNA: TGTGCCAGCAGCCAAGTTCAGGCAGGCAACATCTATGGCTACACCTTC.

The genes are TRBV18 and TRBJ2-3, with no clear D. CDR3 length: 16 amino acids. Germline V gives CDR1 KGHSH, CDR2 LQKENI. V lost 2 bases and J lost 0, with 12 bases in between. CDR3 residues: CASSPSLGSSTDTQYF. The CDR3 nucleotides are TGTGCCAGCTCACCATCCCTAGGCAGTAGCACAGATACGCAGTATTTT.

J is TRBJ1-1 and V is TRBV5-1; D unresolved. Trimming shortened V by 0 bases and J by 0 bases, and 6 bases separated the two germline ends. CDR1 and CDR2 from the germline V gene are SGHRS and YFSETQ. The CDR3 runs to 14 residues. In DNA, the CDR3 is TGCGCCAGCAGCTTGGTAGACATGAACACTGAAGCTTTCTTT. Amino acids: CASSLVDMNTEAFF.

This chain links TRBV7-9 with TRBJ2-7; TRBD2 matches 7 bases. The germline gives CDR1 SEHNR, CDR2 FQNEAQ (reference sequence). Unmatched junction bases numbered 8, after V lost 1 base and J lost 2 bases. This CDR3 contains 16 residues. CDR3 bases: TGTGCCAGCAGCTTAGGGGGAGGGACCGCGGCCTACGAGCAGTACTTC. Its protein is CASSLGGGTAAYEQYF.

The chain couples TRBV9 to TRBJ1-2; D might be TRBD1 (5 bases). Germline V lookup: CDR1 SGDLS, CDR2 YYNGEE. Deletions cut 0 bases from V and 0 bases from J, with 18 bases between. This CDR3 is built from 18 residues. CDR3 amino acids: CASSVESAVGLANYGYTF. Here the CDR3 DNA reads TGTGCCAGCAGCGTAGAATCGGCGGTGGGGCTAGCTAACTATGGCTACACCTTC. The full variable domain, completed using reference TRBV9 and TRBJ1-2, is DSGVTQTPKHLITATGQRVTLRCSPRSGDLSVYWYQQSLDQGLQFLIQYYNGEERAKGNILERFSAQQFPDLHSELNLSSLELGDSALYFCASSVESAVGLANYGYTFGSGTRLTVV.

This CDR3 is CASSMTGPRVTEAFF. CDR3 DNA: TGTGCCAGTAGTATGACAGGGCCCCGCGTGACTGAAGCTTTCTTT. The chain carries TRBV19 and TRBJ1-1; 7 positions match TRBD1. CDR1 and CDR2 from the germline V gene are LNHDA and SQIVND (reference sequence). V shed 3 bases, J shed 5 bases, and the junction held 9 bases outside the gene matches. The CDR3 loop spans 15 amino acids.

The chain uses TRBV7-6 and TRBJ2-7; the D gene is possibly TRBD1 (6 bases). Germline V gives CDR1 SGHVS, CDR2 FNYEAQ. This CDR3 region has 14 residues. Between the trimmed V and J ends, which lost 2 bases and 7 bases, there was a span of 15 bases. The CDR3 nucleotides read TGTGCCAGCAGCTTAAGTCAGGGGTTGTGGGAGCAGTACTTC. This gives the protein CASSLSQGLWEQYF.

This chain connects TRBV29-1 to TRBJ2-7; TRBD1 might be the D (6 bases). The germline CDR1 and CDR2 sequences are SQVTM and ANQGSEA. V was shortened by 6 bases and J by 4 bases, with 13 bases between the two germline ends. The CDR3 has 12 amino acids. CDR3 loop: CSVLQDRYEQYF. The CDR3 DNA reads TGCAGCGTCCTACAGGACAGATACGAGCAGTACTTC.

This chain uses TRBV2 with TRBJ1-1; D is uncertain. The CDR3 is 13 amino acids. Per germline, CDR1 SNHLY and CDR2 FYNNEI. Trimming shortened V by 11 bases and J by 3 bases, and 16 bases separated the two germline ends. The CDR3 DNA reads as TGTGCCTCGAAAGAGGGCCAAGACACTGAAGCTTTCTTT. The encoded protein is CASKEGQDTEAFF.

The V and J genes are TRBV7-2 and TRBJ1-2; D is uncertain. Trimming left V 4 bases short and J 6 bases short, with 15 bases between. The CDR3 extends over 14 amino acids. From germline, CDR1 is SGHTA and CDR2 FQGNSA. In DNA form, the CDR3 reads TGTGCCAGCAGCTCTCCCCGGGGTTCCCATGGCTACACCTTC. Protein sequence: CASSSPRGSHGYTF.

CDR3 region: CASSLTGTGKTYTEAFF. Here the CDR3 DNA reads TGCGCCAGCAGCTTGACCGGGACAGGGAAAACGTACACTGAAGCTTTCTTT. The genes are TRBV5-1 and TRBJ1-1; the match to TRBD1 covers 9 bases. Germline values: CDR1 SGHRS, CDR2 YFSETQ. CDR3 length equals 17 residues. V lost 1 base to trimming and J lost 3 bases; unmatched junction nucleotides: 10.

The chain employs TRBV7-9 and TRBJ2-1; 8 nucleotides match TRBD1. Losses at the gene ends were 5 bases for V and 9 bases for J; bases not matched to a gene: 18. Germline V gene lookup returns CDR1 SEHNR and CDR2 FQNEAQ (reference sequence). The CDR3 runs 17 residues. The CDR3 protein is CASSLLGQGARGREQFF. The CDR3 bases are TGTGCCAGCAGCCTATTAGGTCAGGGGGCCAGGGGTCGTGAGCAGTTCTTC.

The chain uses TRBV7-9 and TRBJ2-7; 10 nucleotides align to TRBD2. With 2 bases clipped from V and 5 bases from J, the junction kept 3 bases outside the gene matches. CDR3 size: 14 residues. CDR1 SEHNR and CDR2 FQNEAQ come from the germline V gene (reference sequence). The CDR3 DNA follows: TGTGCCAGCAGCTTAACGACTAGCGGGCACGAGCAGTACTTC. This translates into CASSLTTSGHEQYF.

The chain recombines TRBV27 with TRBJ1-4; D gene ambiguous. In germline, CDR1 is MNHEY, CDR2 SMNVEV (reference sequence). This CDR3 region has 14 residues. V was trimmed by 2 bases and J by 7 bases, leaving 11 bases between them. This CDR3 is CASSLGLESEKLFF. CDR3 coding DNA: TGTGCCAGCAGTTTAGGGTTGGAGTCTGAAAAACTGTTTTTT.

The rearrangement joins TRBV7-2 to TRBJ2-7, with TRBD2 matching 9 bases. The CDR3 has 17 amino acids. Germline-derived CDR1 and CDR2 are SGHTA and FQGNSA. The J segment lost 2 bases and the V segment lost 4 bases, leaving 12 bases of the junction unmatched. In nucleotides, the CDR3 is TGTGCCAGCAGCTCCGACTATGGGCTAGCGGGAACCTACGAGCAGTACTTC. It specifies CASSSDYGLAGTYEQYF.

The chain carries TRBV29-1 and TRBJ2-1; D gene unclear. From germline, CDR1 is SQVTM and CDR2 ANQGSEA. The V end was cut by 0 bases, the J end by 1 base, with 10 bases between. This CDR3 comprises 15 residues. CDR3 region: CSVEEERKSYNEQFF. In nucleotides, the CDR3 is TGCAGCGTTGAAGAGGAGAGGAAATCCTACAATGAGCAGTTCTTC.

The chain employs TRBV27 and TRBJ2-7; 8 nucleotides agree with TRBD1. The CDR3 length is 14 residues. J was trimmed by 2 bases and V by 6 bases; bases with no gene match: 6. Germline lookup yields CDR1 MNHEY and CDR2 SMNVEV (reference sequence). The CDR3 DNA sequence: TGTGCCAGCAGGCCACAGGGGGGAACCTACGAGCAGTACTTC. It specifies CASRPQGGTYEQYF.

The chain recombines TRBV27 with TRBJ2-3; D remains ambiguous. The CDR3 contains 13 residues. V dropped 0 bases and J dropped 5 bases, with 6 bases sitting between them. Germline CDR1 MNHEY, CDR2 SMNVEV (reference sequence). CDR3 DNA sequence: TGTGCCAGCAGTTTATCGTTCATAGATACGCAGTATTTT. Protein sequence: CASSLSFIDTQYF.

V gene TRBV5-4 combines with J gene TRBJ1-2; 8 bases match TRBD1. The CDR3 has 16 amino acids. The germline V gene encodes CDR1 SGHNT and CDR2 YYREEE (reference sequence). V lost 0 bases and J lost 8; bases outside the gene matches: 12. The CDR3 DNA is TGTGCCAGCAGCTTGGCCGTTGGACAGGGCGATCGAGGCTACACCTTC. Translated, it gives CASSLAVGQGDRGYTF.

V usage is TRBV13 and J usage is TRBJ2-7; perhaps TRBD2 as D (5 bases). V was trimmed by 5 bases and J by 3 bases, leaving 14 bases between them. This CDR3 is built from 14 residues. CDR1 is PRHDT, CDR2 FYEKMQ, per germline (reference sequence). DNA for the CDR3: TGTGCCAGCAGCCGCCTAGCCGGAAACTACGAGCAGTACTTC. Residues: CASSRLAGNYEQYF.

The J gene is TRBJ1-2, the V gene TRBV4-2, with a possible D match to TRBD1 (6 bases). The V end lost 1 base, the J end lost 2 bases, and 11 bases lay between the germline ends. The CDR3 is 15 residues long. The V gene's germline CDR1 is LGHNA and CDR2 YNFKEQ. The CDR3 protein is CASSQVSQGNYGYTF. DNA of the CDR3: TGTGCCAGCAGCCAAGTGAGTCAGGGGAACTATGGCTACACCTTC.

The J gene is TRBJ1-2, the V gene TRBV18, with 8 bases matching TRBD1. Per germline, CDR1 KGHSH and CDR2 LQKENI. The CDR3 contains 15 residues. V shed 3 bases, J shed 2 bases, and the junction held 5 bases outside the gene matches. CDR3 DNA sequence: TGTGCCAGCTCACCCAGGACAGGGAGCAACTATGGCTACACCTTC. It is translated as CASSPRTGSNYGYTF. Complete variable domain (other parts from reference TRBV18 and TRBJ1-2): NAGVMQNPRHLVRRRGQEARLRCSPMKGHSHVYWYRQLPEEGLKFMVYLQKENIIDESGMPKERFSAEFPKEGPSILRIQQVVRGDSAAYFCASSPRTGSNYGYTFGSGTRLTVV.

This chain connects TRBV15 to TRBJ2-5, with 10 nucleotides matching TRBD1. The CDR3 runs to 16 residues. Germline assignment: CDR1 LNHNV and CDR2 YYDKDF (reference sequence). The V segment lost 3 bases and the J segment 3 bases; nucleotides outside the gene matches: 7. Here the CDR3 reads CATSRGLGTGEETQYF. In nucleotides, the CDR3 is TGTGCCACCAGCAGGGGTTTGGGGACAGGGGAAGAGACCCAGTACTTC.

This clone has more than one count but fewer than ten. This chain joins TRBV7-2 and TRBJ1-5; D may be TRBD1 (5 bases). CDR1 and CDR2 from the germline V gene are SGHTA and FQGNSA. The CDR3 loop spans 15 amino acids. The germline V and J ends were trimmed by 1 base and 5 bases, with 12 bases remaining between them. In DNA, the CDR3 is TGTGCCAGCAGCTTAGTGTGGGGGGTTTATCAGCCCCAGCATTTT. Translation: CASSLVWGVYQPQHF.

The chain carries TRBV29-1 and TRBJ2-3; TRBD2 is a possible D gene (6 bases). Germline V gene lookup returns CDR1 SQVTM and CDR2 ANQGSEA. The CDR3 contains 14 residues. V lost 6 bases and J 2 bases, leaving 15 bases between the germline ends. The CDR3 coding sequence is TGCAGCGTGGCTACCGGGACTCTCACAGATACGCAGTATTTT. Encoded protein: CSVATGTLTDTQYF.